This TCR beta chain was profiled in a study of preoperative IRX-2 immunotherapy in early breast cancer. The treatment denotes: preoperative locoregional IRX-2 cytokine immunotherapy. Preoperative locoregional IRX-2 cytokine immunotherapy was tested in the phase Ib source study. The trim removed 7 bases at V and 3 bases at J, leaving 20 bases unmatched. This CDR3 spans 19 amino acids. The germline V gene has CDR1 MDHEN and CDR2 SYDVKM. The assay was immunoSEQ multiplex PCR, and TCRdb's table has in-frame clones only and misses some. In the table there are some 30,000 clones, around 89% of which are singletons.

This clonotype was obtained from a human donor with breast cancer. Sample collection occurred from a patient treated with IRX-2 immunotherapy. V is TRBV28 and J is TRBJ1-5; 8 nucleotides line up with TRBD1. CDR3 amino acids: CASKPPLVRAGGFNQPQHF. The CDR3 DNA reads TGTGCCAGCAAACCCCCTCTTGTCAGGGCAGGGGGCTTCAATCAGCCCCAGCATTTT.